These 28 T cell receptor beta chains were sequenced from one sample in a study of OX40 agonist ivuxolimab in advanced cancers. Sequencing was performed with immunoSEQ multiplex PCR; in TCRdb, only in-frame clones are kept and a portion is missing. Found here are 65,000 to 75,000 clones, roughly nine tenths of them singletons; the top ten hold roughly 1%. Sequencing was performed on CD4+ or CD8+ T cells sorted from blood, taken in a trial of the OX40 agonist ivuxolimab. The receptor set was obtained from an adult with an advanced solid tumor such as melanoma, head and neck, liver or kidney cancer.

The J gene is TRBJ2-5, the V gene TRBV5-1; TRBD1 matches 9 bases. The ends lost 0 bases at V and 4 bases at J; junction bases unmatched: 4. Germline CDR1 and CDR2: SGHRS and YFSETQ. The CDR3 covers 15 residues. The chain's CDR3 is CASSLALGQGETQYF. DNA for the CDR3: TGCGCCAGCAGCTTGGCCTTGGGACAGGGAGAGACCCAGTACTTC.

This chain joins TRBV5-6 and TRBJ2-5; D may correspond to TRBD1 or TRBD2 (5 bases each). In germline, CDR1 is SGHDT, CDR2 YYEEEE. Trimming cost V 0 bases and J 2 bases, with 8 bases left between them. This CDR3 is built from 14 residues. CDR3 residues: CASSLGGRQETQYF. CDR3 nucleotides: TGTGCCAGCAGCTTGGGGGGACGGCAAGAGACCCAGTACTTC.

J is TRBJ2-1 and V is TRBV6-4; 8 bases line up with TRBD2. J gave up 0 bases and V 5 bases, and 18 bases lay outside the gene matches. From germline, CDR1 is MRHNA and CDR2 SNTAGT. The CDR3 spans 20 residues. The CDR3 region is CASSPIALAGNPISYNEQFF. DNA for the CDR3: TGTGCCAGCAGTCCTATAGCTCTAGCGGGCAACCCCATCTCCTACAATGAGCAGTTCTTC.

CDR3 DNA sequence: TGTGCCAGCAGCTTAGGGACCGGCAATTCACCCCTCCACTTT. Its protein product is CASSLGTGNSPLHF. The chain has TRBV7-9 and TRBJ1-6; D is unclear. The V end was cut by 1 base, the J end by 7 bases, with 8 bases between. Germline CDR1 SEHNR, CDR2 FQNEAQ (reference sequence). The length of the CDR3 is 14 residues.

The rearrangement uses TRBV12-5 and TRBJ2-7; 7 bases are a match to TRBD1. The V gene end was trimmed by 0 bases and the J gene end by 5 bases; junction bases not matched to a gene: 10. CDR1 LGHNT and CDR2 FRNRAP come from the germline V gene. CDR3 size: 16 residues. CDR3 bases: TGTGCTAGTGGTTTGGTAGGGGGCGACAGAGGCCACGAGCAGTACTTC. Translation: CASGLVGGDRGHEQYF.

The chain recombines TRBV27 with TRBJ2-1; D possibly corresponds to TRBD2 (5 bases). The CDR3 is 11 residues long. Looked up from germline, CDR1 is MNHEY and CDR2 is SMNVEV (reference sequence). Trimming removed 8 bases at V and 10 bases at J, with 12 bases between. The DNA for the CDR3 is TGTGCCAGCCATTCCTCGGGGGAGCAGTTCTTC. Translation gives CASHSSGEQFF.

CDR3 in DNA: TGTGCCAGCAGTTACAGGGGGTATGGCTACACCTTC. This translates into CASSYRGYGYTF. The chain employs TRBV6-5 and TRBJ1-2, with TRBD1 as a possible D gene (6 bases). The germline V gene encodes CDR1 MNHEY and CDR2 SVGAGI. The CDR3 has 12 amino acids. V shed 2 bases and J shed 5 bases, with 6 bases lying between them.

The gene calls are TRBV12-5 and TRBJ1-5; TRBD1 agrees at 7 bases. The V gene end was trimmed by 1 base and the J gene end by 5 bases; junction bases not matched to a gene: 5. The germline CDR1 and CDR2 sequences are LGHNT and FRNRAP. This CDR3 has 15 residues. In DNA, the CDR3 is TGTGCTAGTGGTTTGGGACAGGGAGCCCATCAGCCCCAGCATTTT. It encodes CASGLGQGAHQPQHF.

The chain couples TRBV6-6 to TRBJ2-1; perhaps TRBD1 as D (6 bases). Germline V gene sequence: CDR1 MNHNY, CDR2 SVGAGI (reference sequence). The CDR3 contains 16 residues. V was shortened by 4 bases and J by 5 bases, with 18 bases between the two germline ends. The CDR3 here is CASSFPTGFRHNEQFF. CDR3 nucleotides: TGTGCCAGCAGTTTTCCTACAGGGTTTCGGCACAATGAGCAGTTCTTC.

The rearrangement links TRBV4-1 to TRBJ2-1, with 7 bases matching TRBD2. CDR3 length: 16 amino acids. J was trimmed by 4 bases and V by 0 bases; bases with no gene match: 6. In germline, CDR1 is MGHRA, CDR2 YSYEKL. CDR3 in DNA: TGCGCCAGCAGCCAAGATTTCCGCGGGGGATACAATGAGCAGTTCTTC. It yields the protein CASSQDFRGGYNEQFF.

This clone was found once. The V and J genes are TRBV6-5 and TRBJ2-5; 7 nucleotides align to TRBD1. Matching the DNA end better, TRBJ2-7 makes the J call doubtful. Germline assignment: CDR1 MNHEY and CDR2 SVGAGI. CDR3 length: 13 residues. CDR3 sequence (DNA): TGTGCCAGCAGTCGACAGGGAAACGGCGAGCAGTACTTC. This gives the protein CASSRQGNGEQYF.

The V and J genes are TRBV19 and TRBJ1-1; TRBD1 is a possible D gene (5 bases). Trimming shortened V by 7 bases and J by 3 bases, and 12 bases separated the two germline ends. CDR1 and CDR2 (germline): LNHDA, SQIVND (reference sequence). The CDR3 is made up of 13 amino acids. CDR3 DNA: TGTGCCAGTATCCCCCGGGGGGACACTGAAGCTTTCTTT. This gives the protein CASIPRGDTEAFF.

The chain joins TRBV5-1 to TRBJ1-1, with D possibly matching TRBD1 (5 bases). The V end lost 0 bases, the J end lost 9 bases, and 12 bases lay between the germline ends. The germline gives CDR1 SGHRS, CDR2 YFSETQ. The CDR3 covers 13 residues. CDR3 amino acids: CASSLGPGSQAFF. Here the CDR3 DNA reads TGCGCCAGCAGCTTGGGCCCAGGGTCACAAGCTTTCTTT.

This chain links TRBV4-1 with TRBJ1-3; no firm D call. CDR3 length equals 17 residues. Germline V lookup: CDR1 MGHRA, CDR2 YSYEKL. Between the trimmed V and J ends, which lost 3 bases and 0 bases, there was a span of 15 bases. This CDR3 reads CASSHFPGSRSGNTIYF. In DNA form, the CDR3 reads TGCGCCAGCAGCCATTTCCCCGGGTCCCGCTCTGGAAACACCATATATTTT.

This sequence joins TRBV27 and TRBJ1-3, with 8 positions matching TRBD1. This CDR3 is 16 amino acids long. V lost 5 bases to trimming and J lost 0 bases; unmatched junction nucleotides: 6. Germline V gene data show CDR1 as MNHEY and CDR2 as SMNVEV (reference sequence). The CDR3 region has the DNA TGTGCCAGCAGTAGGACAGGGCTTTTCTCTGGAAACACCATATATTTT. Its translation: CASSRTGLFSGNTIYF.

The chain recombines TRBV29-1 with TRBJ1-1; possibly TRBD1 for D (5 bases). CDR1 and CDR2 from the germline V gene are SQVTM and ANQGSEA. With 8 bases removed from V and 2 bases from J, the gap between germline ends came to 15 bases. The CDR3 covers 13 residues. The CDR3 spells CSTRQILNTEAFF. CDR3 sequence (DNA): TGCAGCACCCGACAGATTTTAAACACTGAAGCTTTCTTT.

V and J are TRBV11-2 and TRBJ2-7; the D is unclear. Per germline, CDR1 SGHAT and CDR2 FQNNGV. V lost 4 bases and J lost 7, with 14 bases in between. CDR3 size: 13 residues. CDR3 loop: CASSSGQVGEQYF. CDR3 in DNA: TGTGCCAGCAGCTCTGGCCAGGTTGGGGAGCAGTACTTC. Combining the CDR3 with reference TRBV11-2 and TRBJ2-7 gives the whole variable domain EAGVAQSPRYKIIEKRQSVAFWCNPISGHATLYWYQQILGQGPKLLIQFQNNGVVDDSQLPKDRFSAERLKGVDSTLKIQPAKLEDSAVYLCASSSGQVGEQYFGPGTRLTVT.

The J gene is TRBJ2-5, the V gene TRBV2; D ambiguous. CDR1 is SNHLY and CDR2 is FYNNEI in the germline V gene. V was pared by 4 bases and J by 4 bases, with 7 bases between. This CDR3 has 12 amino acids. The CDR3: CASSVSPETQYF. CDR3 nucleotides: TGTGCCAGCAGTGTTTCGCCAGAGACCCAGTACTTC. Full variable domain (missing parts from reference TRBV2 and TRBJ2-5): EPEVTQTPSHQVTQMGQEVILRCVPISNHLYFYWYRQILGQKVEFLVSFYNNEISEKSEIFDDQFSVERPDGSNFTLKIRSTKLEDSAMYFCASSVSPETQYFGPGTRLLVL.

The DNA of the CDR3 is TGTGCCTGGGACGGACAGGGTGGGTATGGCTACACCTTC. Its translation is CAWDGQGGYGYTF. The V gene is TRBV30, the J gene TRBJ1-2; TRBD1 aligns across 8 bases. The junction had 7 bases not matched to a gene; V was cut back by 5 bases and J by 5 bases. Germline loops: CDR1 GTSNPN, CDR2 SVGIG (reference sequence). CDR3 length: 13 amino acids.

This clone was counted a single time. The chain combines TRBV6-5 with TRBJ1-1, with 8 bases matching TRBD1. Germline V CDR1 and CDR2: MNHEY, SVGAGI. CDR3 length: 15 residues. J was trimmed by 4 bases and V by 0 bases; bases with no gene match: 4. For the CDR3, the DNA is TGTGCCAGCAGTTACTCGGCGACAGGGGTCACTGAAGCTTTCTTT. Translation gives CASSYSATGVTEAFF.

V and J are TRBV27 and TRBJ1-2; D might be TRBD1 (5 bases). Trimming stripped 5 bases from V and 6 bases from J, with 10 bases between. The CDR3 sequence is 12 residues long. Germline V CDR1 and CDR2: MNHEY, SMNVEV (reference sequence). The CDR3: CASSPGGDGYTF. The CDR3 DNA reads TGTGCCAGCAGTCCTGGGGGGGATGGCTACACCTTC.

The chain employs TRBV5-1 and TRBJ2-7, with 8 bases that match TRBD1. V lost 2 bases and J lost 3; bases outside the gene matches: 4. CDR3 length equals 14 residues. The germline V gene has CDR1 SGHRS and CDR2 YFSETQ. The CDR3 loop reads CASSFQGQGYEQYF. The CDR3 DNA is TGCGCCAGCAGCTTTCAAGGACAGGGCTACGAGCAGTACTTC.

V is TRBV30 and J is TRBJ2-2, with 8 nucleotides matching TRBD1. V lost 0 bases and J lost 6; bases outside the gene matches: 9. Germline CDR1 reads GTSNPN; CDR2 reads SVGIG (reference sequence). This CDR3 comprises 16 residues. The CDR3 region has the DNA TGTGCCTGGAGTGTCTGGGGGGACAGGTCCGCCGGGGAGCTGTTTTTT. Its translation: CAWSVWGDRSAGELFF.

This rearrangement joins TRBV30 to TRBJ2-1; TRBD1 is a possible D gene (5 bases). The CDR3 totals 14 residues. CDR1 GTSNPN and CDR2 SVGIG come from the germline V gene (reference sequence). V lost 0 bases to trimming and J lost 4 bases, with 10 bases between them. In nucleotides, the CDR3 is TGTGCCTGGAGTGTAATTAAGGGGTACAATGAGCAGTTCTTC. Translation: CAWSVIKGYNEQFF.

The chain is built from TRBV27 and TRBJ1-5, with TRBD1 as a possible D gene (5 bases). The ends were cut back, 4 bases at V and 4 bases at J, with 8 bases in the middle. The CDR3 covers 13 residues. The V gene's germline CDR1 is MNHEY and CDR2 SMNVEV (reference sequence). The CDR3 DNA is TGTGCCAGCAGTTCAGGGTGGAATCAGCCCCAGCATTTT. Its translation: CASSSGWNQPQHF.

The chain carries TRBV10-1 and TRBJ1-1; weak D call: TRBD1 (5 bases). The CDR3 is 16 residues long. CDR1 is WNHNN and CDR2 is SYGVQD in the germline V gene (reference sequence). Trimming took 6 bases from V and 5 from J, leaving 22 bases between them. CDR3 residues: CASRGDGVNWGTEAFF. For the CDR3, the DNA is TGCGCCAGCAGGGGTGACGGGGTCAATTGGGGGACTGAAGCTTTCTTT.

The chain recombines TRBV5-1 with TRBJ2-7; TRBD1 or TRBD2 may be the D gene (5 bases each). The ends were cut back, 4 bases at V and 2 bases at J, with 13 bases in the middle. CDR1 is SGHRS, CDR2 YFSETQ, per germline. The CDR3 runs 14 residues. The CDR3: CASSPQGVAYEQYF. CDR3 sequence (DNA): TGCGCCAGCAGCCCCCAGGGAGTCGCCTACGAGCAGTACTTC.

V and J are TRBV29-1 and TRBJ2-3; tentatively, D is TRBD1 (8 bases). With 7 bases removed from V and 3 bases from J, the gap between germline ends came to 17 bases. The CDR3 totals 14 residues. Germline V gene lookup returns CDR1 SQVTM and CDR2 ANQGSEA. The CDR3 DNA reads TGCAGCGCGAGGACAGGGAGGGAAACAGATACGCAGTATTTT. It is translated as CSARTGRETDTQYF.